Reported below is one T cell receptor beta chain. Its specificity is unknown. V was shortened by 3 bases and J by 5 bases, with 11 bases between the two germline ends. The CDR3 is made up of 15 amino acids. This record comes from a study of blood T cells in healthy people across ages. A sample-barcoded 5' primer and a J-beta primer mix were used in a second PCR of roughly 6 to 11 cycles. Each CDR3 protein is one row after TCRdb ran MiXCR on the 5' RACE reads. The sample gives about 640,000 distinct CDR3 sequences, about 54% of which show up once; roughly 34% is in the top ten. The study, taken as a whole, reports: Total diversity from one million sequenced T cells was likely underestimated. No conclusive comparison of naive versus antigen-experienced cells was possible with unsorted PBMCs. Significant beta diversity loss was already apparent by age roughly 44, declining roughly linearly.

Donors were healthy Caucasian individuals from Russia aged roughly 6 to 90. The receptor was derived from a man in his sixties in good health. The sample was blood. The chain combines TRBV12-3 or TRBV12-4 with TRBJ1-6; D is ambiguous. This CDR3 reads CASSFSGIDNSPLHF. As DNA, the CDR3 is TGTGCCAGCAGTTTTTCTGGGATCGATAATTCACCCCTCCACTTT.